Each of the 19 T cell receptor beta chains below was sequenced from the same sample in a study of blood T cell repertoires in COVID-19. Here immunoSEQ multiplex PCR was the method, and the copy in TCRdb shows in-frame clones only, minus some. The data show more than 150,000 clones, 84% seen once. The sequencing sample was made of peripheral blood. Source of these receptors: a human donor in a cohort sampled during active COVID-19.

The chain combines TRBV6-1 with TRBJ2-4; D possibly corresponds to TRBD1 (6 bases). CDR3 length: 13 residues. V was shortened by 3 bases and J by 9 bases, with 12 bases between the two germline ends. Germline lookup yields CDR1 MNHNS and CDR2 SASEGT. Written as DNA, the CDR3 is TGTGCCAGCAGTGACAACAGGGCTAGCATTCAGTACTTC. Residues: CASSDNRASIQYF.

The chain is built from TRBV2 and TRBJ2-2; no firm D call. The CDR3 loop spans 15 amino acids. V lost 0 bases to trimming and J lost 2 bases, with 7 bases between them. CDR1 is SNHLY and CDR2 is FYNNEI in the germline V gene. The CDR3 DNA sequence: TGTGCCAGCAGTGAAGCGAGTCCCAACACCGGGGAGCTGTTTTTT. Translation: CASSEASPNTGELFF. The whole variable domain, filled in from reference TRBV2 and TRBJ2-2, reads EPEVTQTPSHQVTQMGQEVILRCVPISNHLYFYWYRQILGQKVEFLVSFYNNEISEKSEIFDDQFSVERPDGSNFTLKIRSTKLEDSAMYFCASSEASPNTGELFFGEGSRLTVL.

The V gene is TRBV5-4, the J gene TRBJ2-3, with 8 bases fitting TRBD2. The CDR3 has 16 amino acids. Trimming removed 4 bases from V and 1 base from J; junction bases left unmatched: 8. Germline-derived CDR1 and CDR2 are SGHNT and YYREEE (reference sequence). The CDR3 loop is CASSPASGWGTDTQYF. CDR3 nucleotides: TGTGCCAGCAGCCCGGCTAGCGGGTGGGGCACAGATACGCAGTATTTT.

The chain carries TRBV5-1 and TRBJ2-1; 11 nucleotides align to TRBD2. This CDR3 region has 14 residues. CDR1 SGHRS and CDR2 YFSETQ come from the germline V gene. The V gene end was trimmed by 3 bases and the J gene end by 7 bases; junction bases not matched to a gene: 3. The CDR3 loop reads CASSYSGGENEQFF. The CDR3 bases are TGCGCCAGCAGCTATAGCGGGGGGGAGAATGAGCAGTTCTTC.

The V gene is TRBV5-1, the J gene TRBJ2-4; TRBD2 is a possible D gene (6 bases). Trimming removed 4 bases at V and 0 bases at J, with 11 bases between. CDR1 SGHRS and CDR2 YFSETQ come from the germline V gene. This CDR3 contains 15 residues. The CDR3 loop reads CASSTGDLAKNIQYF. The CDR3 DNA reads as TGCGCCAGCAGCACGGGAGATCTAGCCAAAAACATTCAGTACTTC. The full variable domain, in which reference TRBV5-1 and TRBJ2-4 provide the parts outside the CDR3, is KAGVTQTPRYLIKTRGQQVTLSCSPISGHRSVSWYQQTPGQGLQFLFEYFSETQRNKGNFPGRFSGRQFSNSRSEMNVSTLELGDSALYLCASSTGDLAKNIQYFGAGTRLSVL.

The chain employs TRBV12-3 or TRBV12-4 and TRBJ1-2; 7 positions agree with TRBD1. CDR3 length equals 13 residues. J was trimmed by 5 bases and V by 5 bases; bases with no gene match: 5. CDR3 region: CASSGTEDYGYTF. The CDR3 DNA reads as TGTGCCAGCAGTGGGACAGAAGATTATGGCTACACCTTC.

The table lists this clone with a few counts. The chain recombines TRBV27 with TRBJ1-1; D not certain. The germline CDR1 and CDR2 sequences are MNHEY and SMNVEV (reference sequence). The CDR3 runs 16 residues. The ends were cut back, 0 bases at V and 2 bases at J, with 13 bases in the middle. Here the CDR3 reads CASSLSGGGYNTEAFF. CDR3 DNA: TGTGCCAGCAGTTTATCCGGAGGTGGGTACAACACTGAAGCTTTCTTT.

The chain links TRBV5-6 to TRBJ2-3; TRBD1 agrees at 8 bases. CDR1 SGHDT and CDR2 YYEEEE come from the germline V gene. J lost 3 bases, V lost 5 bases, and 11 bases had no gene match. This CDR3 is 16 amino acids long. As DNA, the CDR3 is TGTGCCAGCAGTCCGTCGACAGGGGTGAGGACAGATACGCAGTATTTT. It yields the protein CASSPSTGVRTDTQYF. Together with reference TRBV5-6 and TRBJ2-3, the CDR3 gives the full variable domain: DAGVTQSPTHLIKTRGQQVTLRCSPKSGHDTVSWYQQALGQGPQFIFQYYEEEERQRGNFPDRFSGHQFPNYSSELNVNALLLGDSALYLCASSPSTGVRTDTQYFGPGTRLTVL.

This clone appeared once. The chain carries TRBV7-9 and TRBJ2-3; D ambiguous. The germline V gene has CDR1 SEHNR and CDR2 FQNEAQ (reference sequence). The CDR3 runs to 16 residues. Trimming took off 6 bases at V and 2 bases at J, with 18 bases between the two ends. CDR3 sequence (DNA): TGTGCCAGCAGTGAGAGGCCCCAAAGTAACACAGATACGCAGTATTTT. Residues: CASSERPQSNTDTQYF.

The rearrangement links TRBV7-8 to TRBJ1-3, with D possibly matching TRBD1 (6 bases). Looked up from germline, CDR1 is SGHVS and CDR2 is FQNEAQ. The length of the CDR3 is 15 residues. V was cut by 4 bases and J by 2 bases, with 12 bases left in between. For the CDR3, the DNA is TGTGCCAGCAGCTCACACAGGGTGGCTGGAAACACCATATATTTT. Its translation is CASSSHRVAGNTIYF. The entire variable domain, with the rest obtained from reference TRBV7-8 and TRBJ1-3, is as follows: GAGVSQSPRYKVAKRGQDVALRCDPISGHVSLFWYQQALGQGPEFLTYFQNEAQLDKSGLPSDRFFAERPEGSVSTLKIQRTQQEDSAVYLCASSSHRVAGNTIYFGEGSWLTVV.

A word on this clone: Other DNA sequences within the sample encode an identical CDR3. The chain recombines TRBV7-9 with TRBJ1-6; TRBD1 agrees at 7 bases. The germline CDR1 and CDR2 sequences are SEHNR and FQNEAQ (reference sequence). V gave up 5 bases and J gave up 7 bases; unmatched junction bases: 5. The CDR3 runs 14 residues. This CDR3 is CASSPGQSNSPLHF. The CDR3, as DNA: TGTGCCAGCAGCCCGGGACAGAGCAATTCACCCCTCCACTTT. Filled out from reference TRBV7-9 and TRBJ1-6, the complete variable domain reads DTGVSQNPRHKITKRGQNVTFRCDPISEHNRLYWYRQTLGQGPEFLTYFQNEAQLEKSRLLSDRFSAERPKGSFSTLEIQRTEQGDSAMYLCASSPGQSNSPLHFGNGTRLTVT.

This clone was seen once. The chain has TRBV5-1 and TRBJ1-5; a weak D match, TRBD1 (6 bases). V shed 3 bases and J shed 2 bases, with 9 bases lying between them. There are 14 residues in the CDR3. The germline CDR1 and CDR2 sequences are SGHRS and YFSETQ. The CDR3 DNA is TGCGCCAGCAGCTCCGGGACACGCAATCAGCCCCAGCATTTT. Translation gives CASSSGTRNQPQHF.

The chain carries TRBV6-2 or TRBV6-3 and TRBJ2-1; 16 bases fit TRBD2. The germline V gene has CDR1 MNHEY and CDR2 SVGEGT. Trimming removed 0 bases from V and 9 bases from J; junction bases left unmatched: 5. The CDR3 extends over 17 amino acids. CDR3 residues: CASSYSGLAGGPGEQFF. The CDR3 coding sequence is TGTGCCAGCAGTTACTCGGGACTAGCGGGGGGGCCCGGTGAGCAGTTCTTC.

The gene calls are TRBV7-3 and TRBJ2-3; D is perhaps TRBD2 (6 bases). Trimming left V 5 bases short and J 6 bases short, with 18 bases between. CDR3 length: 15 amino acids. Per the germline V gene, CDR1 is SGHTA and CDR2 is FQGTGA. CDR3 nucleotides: TGTGCCAGCAGCAATTCGGGACTCCTCGCGGATACGCAGTATTTT. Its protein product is CASSNSGLLADTQYF.

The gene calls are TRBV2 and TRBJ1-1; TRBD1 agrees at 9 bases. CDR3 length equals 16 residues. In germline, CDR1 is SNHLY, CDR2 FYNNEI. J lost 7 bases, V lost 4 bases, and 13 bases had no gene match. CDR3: CASSALPGGQGVEAFF. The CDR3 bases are TGTGCCAGCAGTGCCCTTCCGGGGGGACAGGGCGTTGAAGCTTTCTTT.

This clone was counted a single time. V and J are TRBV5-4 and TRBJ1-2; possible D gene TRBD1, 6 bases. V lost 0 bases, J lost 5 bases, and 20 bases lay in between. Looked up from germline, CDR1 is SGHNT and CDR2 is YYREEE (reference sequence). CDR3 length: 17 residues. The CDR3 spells CASSLDLDSEPQYGYTF. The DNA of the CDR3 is TGTGCCAGCAGCTTGGACCTGGACAGTGAACCACAATATGGCTACACCTTC. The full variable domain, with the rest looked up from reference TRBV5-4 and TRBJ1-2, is ETGVTQSPTHLIKTRGQQVTLRCSSQSGHNTVSWYQQALGQGPQFIFQYYREEENGRGNFPPRFSGLQFPNYSSELNVNALELDDSALYLCASSLDLDSEPQYGYTFGSGTRLTVV.

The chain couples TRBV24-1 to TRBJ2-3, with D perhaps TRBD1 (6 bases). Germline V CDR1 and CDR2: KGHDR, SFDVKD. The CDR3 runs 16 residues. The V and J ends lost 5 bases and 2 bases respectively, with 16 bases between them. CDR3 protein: CATSGPGQATTDTQYF. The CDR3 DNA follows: TGTGCCACCAGTGGACCGGGACAAGCGACCACAGATACGCAGTATTTT.

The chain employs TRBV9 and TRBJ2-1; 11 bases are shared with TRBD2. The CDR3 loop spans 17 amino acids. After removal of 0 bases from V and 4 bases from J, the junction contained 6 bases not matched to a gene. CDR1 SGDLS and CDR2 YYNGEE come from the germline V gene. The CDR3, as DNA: TGTGCCAGCAGCGTAGACCCTAGCGGGGGGACTTACAATGAGCAGTTCTTC. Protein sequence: CASSVDPSGGTYNEQFF.

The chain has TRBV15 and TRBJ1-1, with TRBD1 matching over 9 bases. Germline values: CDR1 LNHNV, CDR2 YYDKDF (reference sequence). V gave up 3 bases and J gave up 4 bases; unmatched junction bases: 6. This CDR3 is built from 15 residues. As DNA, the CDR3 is TGTGCCACCAGCAGCGACAGGGGGAGGGGCACTGAAGCTTTCTTT. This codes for CATSSDRGRGTEAFF. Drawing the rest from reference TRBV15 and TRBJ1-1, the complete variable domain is DAMVIQNPRYQVTQFGKPVTLSCSQTLNHNVMYWYQQKSSQAPKLLFHYYDKDFNNEADTPDNFQSRRPNTSFCFLDIRSPGLGDTAMYLCATSSDRGRGTEAFFGQGTRLTVV.